The 31 T cell receptor beta chains below were found in one sample sequenced in a study of tumor-infiltrating lymphocytes in primary liver carcinoma. Joint extraction of RNA and DNA used about 17-33 mg of bulk tissue that was unsorted. Priming with a constant-region primer yielded TCR beta cDNA from around 0.45 ug total RNA. Slightly modified ARM-PCR, run as three nested multiplex PCR rounds, produced the TCR beta libraries. Forward primers for TRBV1-TRBV30 and a C-beta reverse primer served the first two PCR rounds, at around 9 cycles each. Using its own MiXCR run on the multiplex PCR reads, TCRdb lists one record per CDR3 protein. The profile shows tens of thousands of distinct CDR3 sequences, about three quarters of them singletons. Material for sequencing was liver tumor tissue from sampling region 2. Subset in this sample: tumor region T2, inferior pole. The receptors originated from a man aged 35-49 years with primary liver carcinoma and hepatitis B virus infection.

This rearrangement joins TRBV11-2 to TRBJ2-7, with TRBD2 as a possible D gene (5 bases). Germline V gene sequence: CDR1 SGHAT, CDR2 FQNNGV. The V end was cut by 9 bases, the J end by 3 bases, with 24 bases between. The CDR3 consists of 16 residues. CDR3 nucleotide sequence: TGTGCCAGGAGCCCCCCCAGGAGAGGGTATGTCTACGAGCAGTACTTC. This translates into CARSPPRRGYVYEQYF.

This clonotype showed up many times. The V and J genes are TRBV6-5 and TRBJ2-1, with D possibly being TRBD1 (5 bases). CDR3 length equals 15 residues. The germline gives CDR1 MNHEY, CDR2 SVGAGI. V lost 2 bases to trimming and J lost 1 base, with 9 bases between them. The CDR3 sequence: CASSYGQGSYNEQFF. The CDR3 DNA is TGTGCCAGCAGTTACGGGCAGGGATCCTACAATGAGCAGTTCTTC.

This clonotype was seen at least ten times. The chain uses TRBV7-9 and TRBJ1-2, with 7 bases lining up with TRBD1. Per the germline V gene, CDR1 is SEHNR and CDR2 is FQNEAQ (reference sequence). V shed 5 bases, J shed 5 bases, and the junction held 5 bases outside the gene matches. The CDR3 runs to 13 residues. This chain's CDR3 is CASSPTGIYGYTF. Written as DNA, the CDR3 is TGTGCCAGCAGCCCGACAGGGATTTATGGCTACACCTTC. Variable domain in full (rest from reference TRBV7-9 and TRBJ1-2): DTGVSQNPRHKITKRGQNVTFRCDPISEHNRLYWYRQTLGQGPEFLTYFQNEAQLEKSRLLSDRFSAERPKGSFSTLEIQRTEQGDSAMYLCASSPTGIYGYTFGSGTRLTVV.

On this clonotype itself: This may be a read error, as it is one base from a much larger clone. V gene TRBV28 combines with J gene TRBJ1-6; D gene unclear. The V gene's germline CDR1 is MDHEN and CDR2 SYDVKM. CDR3 size: 12 residues. With 6 bases removed from V and 11 bases from J, the gap between germline ends came to 11 bases. The CDR3 sequence is CASRCGRAPLHF. DNA for the CDR3: TGTGCCAGCAGATGTGGACGGGCACCCCTCCACTTT. Drawing the rest from reference TRBV28 and TRBJ1-6, the complete variable domain is DVKVTQSSRYLVKRTGEKVFLECVQDMDHENMFWYRQDPGLGLRLIYFSYDVKMKEKGDIPEGYSVSREKKERFSLILESASTNQTSMYLCASRCGRAPLHFGNGTRLTVT.

For this clonotype: Germline and junction disagree at one end, which may indicate a read error. This chain joins TRBV12-3 or TRBV12-4 and TRBJ1-6, with 10 bases fitting TRBD1. The CDR3 consists of 14 residues. CDR3 DNA: TGTGCCAGCAGTGGGATGGGACAGGGGATACCCTTCCACTTT. As protein: CASSGMGQGIPFHF.

This clonotype appeared a single time. This likely comes from a read error, as the CDR3 has no conserved phenylalanine or tryptophan at its end. This sequence joins TRBV12-3 or TRBV12-4 and TRBJ2-1; 7 bases match TRBD2. This CDR3 spans 16 amino acids. With 6 bases clipped from V and 6 bases from J, the junction kept 14 bases outside the gene matches. CDR3 sequence reads: CASSPFGLSGGNEQFI. In nucleotides, the CDR3 is TGTGCCAGCAGCCCCTTCGGACTATCGGGGGGCAATGAGCAGTTCATC.

On this clonotype itself: One end of the junction is discordant with germline, which a read error may explain. The CDR3 region has the DNA TGTAGTGCTGGATCCGGGGAGCGGAACGCCCTTGTTTCCTACGAGCAGTACTTC. The encoded protein is CSAGSGERNALVSYEQYF. The genes are TRBV20-1 and TRBJ2-7, with D maybe TRBD2 (5 bases). Germline CDR1 is DFQATT and CDR2 is SNEGSKA (reference sequence). This CDR3 spans 18 amino acids.

This rearrangement joins TRBV11-2 to TRBJ2-1; TRBD2 matches at 8 bases. CDR3 length: 16 residues. Germline V gene data show CDR1 as SGHAT and CDR2 as FQNNGV. V gave up 9 bases and J gave up 6 bases; unmatched junction bases: 16. CDR3 DNA sequence: TGTGCCAGTAGCCTTCCACTAACGGGAGGGCTCAATGAGCAGTTCTTC. Translated, it gives CASSLPLTGGLNEQFF.

Of note for this clonotype: One end of the junction does not line up with germline, which may come from a read error. This rearrangement joins TRBV5-6 to TRBJ2-1, with no clear D. The germline CDR1 and CDR2 sequences are SGHDT and YYEEEE. This CDR3 spans 13 amino acids. Here the CDR3 reads CASSSWSYNEQLF. DNA for the CDR3: TGTGCCAGCAGCTCATGGTCCTACAATGAGCAGTTGTTC.

About this clonotype itself: Relative to the germline gene, one junction end is altered; a read error may explain this. The chain combines TRBV28 with TRBJ2-1, with D unresolved. Germline V gene data show CDR1 as MDHEN and CDR2 as SYDVKM. The CDR3 spans 12 residues. In DNA form, the CDR3 reads TGTGCCAGCAGTTTATCCTACAGTGAGCAGTCCTTC. Translated: CASSLSYSEQSF.

The chain carries TRBV5-4 and TRBJ1-1; no clear D. The CDR3 is 14 amino acids. The germline V gene has CDR1 SGHNT and CDR2 YYREEE (reference sequence). Between the trimmed V and J ends, which lost 8 bases and 1 base, there was a span of 15 bases. As DNA, the CDR3 is TGTGCCAGTAGCCTGGACGTGGAGAACACTGAAGCTTTCTTT. Translated: CASSLDVENTEAFF.

About this clonotype itself: The CDR3 carries no conserved terminal phenylalanine or tryptophan, so it likely arises from a read error. No DNA is shown, since the ends of the CDR3 on it are uncertain; the CDR3 is the one TCRdb lists. The chain joins TRBV11-2 to TRBJ2-1; the table's TRBD2 call for D was not verified on the DNA. Germline V gene sequence: CDR1 SGHAT, CDR2 FQNNGV. The length of the CDR3 is 16 amino acids, counting both ends. The CDR3 sequence is CASSLDIGLAMGERFL.

Worth noting for this clonotype: A much larger clonotype is one base distant, so this may be a read error. V is TRBV7-3 and J is TRBJ2-7; 11 bases align to TRBD2. CDR1 is SGHTA and CDR2 is FQGTGA in the germline V gene. CDR3 length: 16 amino acids. The CDR3 region is CASSMTSGAQPYEHYF. DNA of the CDR3: TGTGCCAGCAGCATGACTAGCGGGGCCCAGCCCTACGAGCATTACTTC.

Turning to this clonotype: A junction end diverges from the germline sequence, so it may reflect a read error. The chain couples TRBV29-1 to TRBJ2-3; TRBD1 agrees at 8 bases. The CDR3 runs to 14 residues. Germline V lookup: CDR1 SQVTM, CDR2 ANQGSEA. In DNA form, the CDR3 reads TGCAGCGTTCAGACAGGGGCGGGCACAGATGCGCAGTATTTT. Amino acid sequence: CSVQTGAGTDAQYF.

With respect to this clonotype: The conserved phenylalanine or tryptophan normally closing the CDR3 is absent here, so this likely arose from a read error. This chain links TRBV7-9 with TRBJ2-7; D perhaps matches TRBD2 (5 bases). The CDR3 runs to 15 residues. The germline V gene has CDR1 SEHNR and CDR2 FQNEAQ (reference sequence). With 5 bases removed from V and 3 bases from J, the gap between germline ends came to 17 bases. The CDR3 region is CASSPLVGVDYEQYL. In nucleotides, the CDR3 is TGTGCCAGCAGCCCCTTAGTGGGAGTGGACTACGAGCAGTACCTC.

This chain joins TRBV12-3 or TRBV12-4 and TRBJ1-2; 7 bases fit TRBD1. After removal of 6 bases from V and 4 bases from J, the junction contained 11 bases not matched to a gene. The CDR3 loop spans 15 amino acids. CDR3 residues: CASSLDGTVLYGYTF. The DNA of the CDR3 is TGTGCCAGCAGCCTTGACGGGACAGTCCTCTATGGCTACACCTTC.

There are a few counts of this clonotype. A read error may produce the germline difference seen at one junction end. The chain uses TRBV6-1 and TRBJ2-7; 7 bases align to TRBD1. CDR1 and CDR2 from the germline V gene are MNHNS and SASEGT. The CDR3 has 14 amino acids. The CDR3 protein is CASNPGTVSYDQYF. The DNA of the CDR3 is TGTGCCAGTAACCCCGGGACAGTCTCCTACGACCAGTACTTC.

The chain links TRBV11-2 to TRBJ1-2, with D hard to call. The V gene's germline CDR1 is SGHAT and CDR2 FQNNGV. The CDR3 loop spans 14 amino acids. V shed 5 bases and J shed 8 bases, with 18 bases lying between them. Written as DNA, the CDR3 is TGTGCCAGCAGCACACTGGGAGGGTTGCACGGCTACACCTTC. Its translation is CASSTLGGLHGYTF.

This clonotype was observed at least ten times. V is TRBV10-2 and J is TRBJ2-6; D is uncertain. V shed 4 bases and J shed 0 bases, with 4 bases lying between them. CDR1 and CDR2 (germline): WSHSY, SAAADI. The CDR3 has 14 amino acids. CDR3 loop: CASSVVSGANVLTF. The CDR3 region has the DNA TGCGCCAGCAGTGTGGTCTCTGGGGCCAACGTCCTGACTTTC.

On this clonotype itself: Germline is not matched at one junction end, which may reflect a read error. This chain connects TRBV19 to TRBJ2-1; no reliable D call. The CDR3 is 14 amino acids. CDR1 is LNHDA, CDR2 SQIVND, per germline (reference sequence). The CDR3 is CANSQEAPVDEQFF. The CDR3 region has the DNA TGTGCCAATAGTCAGGAAGCTCCGGTCGATGAGCAGTTCTTC.

This clonotype was seen only once. No conserved phenylalanine or tryptophan is present at the end of the CDR3, so a read error is the likely explanation. The J gene is TRBJ2-7, the V gene TRBV28; weak D call: TRBD1 (5 bases). There are 12 residues in the CDR3. Germline V gene sequence: CDR1 MDHEN, CDR2 SYDVKM. CDR3 DNA sequence: TGTGCTAGCAGTCTTCAGGGATACGAGCAGTACCTC. Protein: CASSLQGYEQYL.

Regarding this clonotype: Germline and junction disagree at one end, which may indicate a read error. The CDR3 DNA sequence: TGTGCCAGCGGCTTAAATGTCGCCTATGAGCAGTTCTTC. Its protein is CASGLNVAYEQFF. This chain joins TRBV11-2 and TRBJ2-1; D gene ambiguous. CDR1 is SGHAT, CDR2 FQNNGV, per germline. The CDR3 runs to 13 residues.

Of note for this clonotype: Just one base apart from a much larger clone, this may be a read error. V and J are TRBV5-1 and TRBJ1-1; weak D call: TRBD1 (5 bases). CDR3 length: 14 amino acids. The germline gives CDR1 SGHRS, CDR2 YFSETQ. The CDR3 here is CSSVGGSGNTEAFF. In DNA, the CDR3 is TGCTCCAGCGTTGGGGGTTCAGGGAACACTGAAGCTTTCTTT.

On this clonotype: It may be a read error: a sequence one base away is much more abundant. V usage is TRBV7-9 and J usage is TRBJ2-1; D perhaps matches TRBD1 (6 bases). CDR1 and CDR2 from the germline V gene are SEHNR and FQNEAQ (reference sequence). The CDR3 is made up of 16 amino acids. The DNA of the CDR3 is TGTGCCAGCAGCTTAGGGGGGCCGAGCTCCTACGATGAGCAGTTCTTC. It encodes CASSLGGPSSYDEQFF.

In regard to this clonotype: Compared with germline, one end of the junction differs, possibly owing to a read error. J is TRBJ2-1 and V is TRBV4-1; 8 bases are shared with TRBD2. This CDR3 is 17 amino acids long. CDR1 MGHRA and CDR2 YSYEKL come from the germline V gene. CDR3 DNA: TGCGCCAGCAGCCAAGGGCCCATTAGCGGGGACTACAATAAGCAGTTCTTT. It yields the protein CASSQGPISGDYNKQFF.

This clonotype has at least ten counts. The J gene is TRBJ1-3, the V gene TRBV6-5, with TRBD1 matching over 8 bases. This CDR3 region has 14 residues. V lost 6 bases to trimming and J lost 8 bases; unmatched junction nucleotides: 9. Germline loops: CDR1 MNHEY, CDR2 SVGAGI. The CDR3 nucleotides are TGTGCCAGCAGGATGACAGGGGACTCATACACCATATATTTT. The encoded protein is CASRMTGDSYTIYF.

Comment on this clonotype: Because the CDR3 is missing its conserved closing phenylalanine or tryptophan, this is likely a read error. This rearrangement joins TRBV29-1 to TRBJ2-7; D gene uncertain. Trimming stripped 8 bases from V and 0 bases from J, with 17 bases between. Germline CDR1 and CDR2: SQVTM and ANQGSEA. CDR3 size: 14 residues. CDR3 loop: CSIGRSTTSYEQYL. CDR3 bases: TGCAGCATTGGAAGGTCAACCACCTCCTACGAGCAGTACTTA.

Remarks on this clonotype: A read error may produce the germline difference seen at one junction end. The rearrangement links TRBV4-2 to TRBJ1-2; D gene uncertain. This CDR3 has 16 amino acids. The germline V gene has CDR1 LGHNA and CDR2 YNFKEQ. In DNA, the CDR3 is TGTGCCAGCAGCCGAGATAAGATAGCCCTTAACCATGGCTACACCTTC. Encoded protein: CASSRDKIALNHGYTF.

A word on this clonotype: The junction departs from germline at one end; a sequencing error may be responsible. The chain carries TRBV6-2 or TRBV6-3 and TRBJ2-3; weak D call: TRBD1 (5 bases). Germline V gene sequence: CDR1 MNHEY, CDR2 SVGEGT. This CDR3 is 14 amino acids long. The CDR3 nucleotides are TGTGCCAGCAGTGAGACAGCCTCCACAGATGCGCAGTATTTT. This encodes CASSETASTDAQYF.

This clonotype was seen many times. The V gene is TRBV10-3, the J gene TRBJ2-1; TRBD2 matches at 13 bases. The CDR3 covers 18 residues. The V and J ends lost 2 bases and 9 bases, in that order; junction bases with no gene match: 13. The V gene's germline CDR1 is ENHRY and CDR2 SYGVKD. The CDR3 bases are TGTGCCATCAGTGAGGGAAGTACCGGACTAGCGGGAGTAGGTGAGCAGTTCTTC. It yields the protein CAISEGSTGLAGVGEQFF.

This clonotype was counted many times. The V call is TRBV12-3 or TRBV12-4, the J call TRBJ2-2, with TRBD2 identical over 10 bases. V lost 5 bases to trimming and J lost 7 bases; unmatched junction nucleotides: 10. The CDR3 consists of 16 residues. CDR3 DNA sequence: TGTGCCAGCAGTCCGGTGACTAGCGGGCCAGTCGGGGAGCTGTTTTTT. It codes for CASSPVTSGPVGELFF.